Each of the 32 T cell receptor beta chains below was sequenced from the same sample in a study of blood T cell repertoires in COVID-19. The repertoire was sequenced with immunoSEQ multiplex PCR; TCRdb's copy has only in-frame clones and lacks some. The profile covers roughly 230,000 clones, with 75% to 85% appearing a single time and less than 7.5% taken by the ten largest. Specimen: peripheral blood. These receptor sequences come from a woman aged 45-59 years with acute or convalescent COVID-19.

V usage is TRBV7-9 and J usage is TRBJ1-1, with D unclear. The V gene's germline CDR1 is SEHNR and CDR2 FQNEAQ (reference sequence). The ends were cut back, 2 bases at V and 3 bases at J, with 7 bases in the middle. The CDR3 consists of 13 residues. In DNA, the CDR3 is TGTGCCAGCAGCTTAACTCAGGACACTGAAGCTTTCTTT. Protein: CASSLTQDTEAFF. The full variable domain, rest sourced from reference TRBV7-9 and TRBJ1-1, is DTGVSQNPRHKITKRGQNVTFRCDPISEHNRLYWYRQTLGQGPEFLTYFQNEAQLEKSRLLSDRFSAERPKGSFSTLEIQRTEQGDSAMYLCASSLTQDTEAFFGQGTRLTVV.

Written as DNA, the CDR3 is TGTGCCAGCAGCTTTCTCGGCCTACTAAACAATGAGCAGTTCTTC. Its translation: CASSFLGLLNNEQFF. This rearrangement joins TRBV7-9 to TRBJ2-1; D gene uncertain. The CDR3 totals 15 residues. Trimming left V 3 bases short and J 5 bases short, with 14 bases between. The germline V gene encodes CDR1 SEHNR and CDR2 FQNEAQ (reference sequence).

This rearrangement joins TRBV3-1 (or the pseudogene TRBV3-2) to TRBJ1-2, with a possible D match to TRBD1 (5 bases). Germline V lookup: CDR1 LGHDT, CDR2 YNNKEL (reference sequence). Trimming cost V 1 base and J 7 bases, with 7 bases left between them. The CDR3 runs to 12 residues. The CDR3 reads CASSQGRGGYTF. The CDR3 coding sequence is TGTGCCAGCAGCCAAGGTAGGGGTGGCTACACCTTC.

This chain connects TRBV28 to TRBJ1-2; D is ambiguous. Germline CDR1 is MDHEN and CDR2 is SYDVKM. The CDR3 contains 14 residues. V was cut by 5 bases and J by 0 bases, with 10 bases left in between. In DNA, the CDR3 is TGTGCCAGCAGTACCGGGGAGGCTAACTATGGCTACACCTTC. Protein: CASSTGEANYGYTF.

This CDR3 reads CASSALAEGGYRNGYTF. CDR3 nucleotides: TGTGCCAGCAGCGCGCTCGCGGAGGGCGGATATAGAAATGGCTACACCTTC. This chain links TRBV9 with TRBJ1-2, with unresolved D. V lost 3 bases, J lost 6 bases, and 24 bases lay in between. The CDR3 extends over 17 amino acids. Germline loops: CDR1 SGDLS, CDR2 YYNGEE.

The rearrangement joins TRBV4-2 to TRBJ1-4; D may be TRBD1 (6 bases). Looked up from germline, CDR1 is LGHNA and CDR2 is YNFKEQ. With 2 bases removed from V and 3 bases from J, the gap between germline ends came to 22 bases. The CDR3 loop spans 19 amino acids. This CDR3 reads CASSQTATSPQGPNEKLFF. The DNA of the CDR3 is TGTGCCAGCAGCCAAACCGCGACAAGCCCACAGGGCCCTAATGAAAAACTGTTTTTT.

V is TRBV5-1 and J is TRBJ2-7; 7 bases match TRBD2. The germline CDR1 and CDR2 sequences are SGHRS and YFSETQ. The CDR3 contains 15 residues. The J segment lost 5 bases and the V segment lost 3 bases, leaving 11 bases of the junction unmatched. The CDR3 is CASSSHGGRADEQYF. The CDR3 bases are TGCGCCAGCAGCTCCCATGGGGGGAGGGCCGACGAGCAGTACTTC.

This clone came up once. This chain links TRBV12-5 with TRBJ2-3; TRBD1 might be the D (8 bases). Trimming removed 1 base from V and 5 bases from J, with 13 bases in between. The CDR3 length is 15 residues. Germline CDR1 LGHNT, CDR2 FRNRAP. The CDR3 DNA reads TGTGCTAGTGGTTTGGAAACAGGGGGGGTAGATACGCAGTATTTT. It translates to CASGLETGGVDTQYF.

The CDR3 spells CASGYEGTDTQYF. The CDR3 DNA sequence: TGTGCCAGCGGCTACGAGGGCACAGATACGCAGTATTTT. V is TRBV3-1 (or the pseudogene TRBV3-2) and J is TRBJ2-3; D unclear. V lost 8 bases to trimming and J lost 1 base, with 10 bases between them. Germline-derived CDR1 and CDR2 are LGHDT and YNNKEL (reference sequence). The CDR3 is 13 amino acids.

The CDR3 nucleotides read TGTGCCAGCAGCTTAGGGACACCTCTCCAAGATACGCAGTATTTT. It translates to CASSLGTPLQDTQYF. This chain uses TRBV7-9 with TRBJ2-3; D might be TRBD1 (5 bases). The CDR3 loop spans 15 amino acids. Trimming left V 1 base short and J 5 bases short, with 13 bases between. Germline V gene data show CDR1 as SEHNR and CDR2 as FQNEAQ (reference sequence).

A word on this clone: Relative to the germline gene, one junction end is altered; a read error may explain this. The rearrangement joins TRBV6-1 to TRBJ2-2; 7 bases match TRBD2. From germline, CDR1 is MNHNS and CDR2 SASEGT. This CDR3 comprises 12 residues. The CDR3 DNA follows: TGTGCCAGCAGTGAGGGCCGGGGGGAGGTGTTTTTT. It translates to CASSEGRGEVFF.

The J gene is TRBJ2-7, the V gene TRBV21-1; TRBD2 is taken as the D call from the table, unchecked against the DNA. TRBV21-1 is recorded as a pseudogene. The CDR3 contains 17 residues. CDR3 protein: CASSKKGLAEGPYEQYF. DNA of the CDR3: TGTGCCAGCAGCAAAAAAGGGCTAGCGGAGGGCCCCTACGAGCAGTACTTC.

Here the CDR3 reads CASSAQGRETQYF. The DNA of the CDR3 is TGTGCCAGCAGTGCACAGGGGCGAGAGACCCAGTACTTC. The V call is TRBV28, the J call TRBJ2-5, with TRBD1 identical over 7 bases. The trim removed 5 bases at V and 4 bases at J, leaving 4 bases unmatched. The CDR3 runs to 13 residues. The germline gives CDR1 MDHEN, CDR2 SYDVKM.

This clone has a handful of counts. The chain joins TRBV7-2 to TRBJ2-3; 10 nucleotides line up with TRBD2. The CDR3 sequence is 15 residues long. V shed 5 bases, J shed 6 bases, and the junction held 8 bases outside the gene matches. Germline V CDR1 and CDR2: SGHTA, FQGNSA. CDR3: CASSGGTSVPDTQYF. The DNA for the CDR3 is TGTGCCAGCAGCGGCGGGACTAGCGTACCGGATACGCAGTATTTT.

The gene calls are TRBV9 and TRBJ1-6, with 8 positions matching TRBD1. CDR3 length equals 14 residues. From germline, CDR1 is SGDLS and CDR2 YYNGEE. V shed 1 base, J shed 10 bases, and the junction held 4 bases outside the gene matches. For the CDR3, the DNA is TGTGCCAGCAGCGTAAGCGACAGGGGATCACCCCTCCACTTT. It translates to CASSVSDRGSPLHF.

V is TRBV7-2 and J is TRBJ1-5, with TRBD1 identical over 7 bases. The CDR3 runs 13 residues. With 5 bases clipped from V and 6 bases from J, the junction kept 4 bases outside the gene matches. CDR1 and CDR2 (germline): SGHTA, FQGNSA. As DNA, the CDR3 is TGTGCCAGCAGCCAGGGACAGTCTCAGCCCCAGCATTTT. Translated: CASSQGQSQPQHF.

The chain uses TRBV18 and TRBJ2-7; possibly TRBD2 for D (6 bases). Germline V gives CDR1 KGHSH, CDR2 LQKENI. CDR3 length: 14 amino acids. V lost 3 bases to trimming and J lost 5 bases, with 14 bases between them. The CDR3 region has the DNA TGTGCCAGCTCACCGGCAGGGACTCCCCACGAGCAGTACTTC. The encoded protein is CASSPAGTPHEQYF.

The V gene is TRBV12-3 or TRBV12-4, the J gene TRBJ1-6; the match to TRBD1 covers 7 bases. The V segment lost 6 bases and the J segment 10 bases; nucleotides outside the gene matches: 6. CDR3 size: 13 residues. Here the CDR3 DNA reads TGTGCCAGCAGAGGGACAGATTCCTCACCCCTCCACTTT. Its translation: CASRGTDSSPLHF.

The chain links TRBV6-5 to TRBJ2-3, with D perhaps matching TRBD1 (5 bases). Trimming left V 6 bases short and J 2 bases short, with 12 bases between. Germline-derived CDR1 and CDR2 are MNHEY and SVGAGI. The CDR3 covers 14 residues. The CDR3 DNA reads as TGTGCCAGCAGCCGGACACTCCACACAGATACGCAGTATTTT. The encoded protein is CASSRTLHTDTQYF.

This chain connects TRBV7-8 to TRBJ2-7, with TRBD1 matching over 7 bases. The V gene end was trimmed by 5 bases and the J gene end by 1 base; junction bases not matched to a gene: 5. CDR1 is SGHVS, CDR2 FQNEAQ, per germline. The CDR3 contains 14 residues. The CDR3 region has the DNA TGTGCCAGCAGCGGGGGACAGAATTCCTACGAGCAGTACTTC. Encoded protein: CASSGGQNSYEQYF.

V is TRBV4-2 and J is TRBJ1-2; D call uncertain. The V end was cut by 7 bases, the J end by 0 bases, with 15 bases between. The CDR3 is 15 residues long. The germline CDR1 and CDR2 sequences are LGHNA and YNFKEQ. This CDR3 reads CASTRPGTANYGYTF. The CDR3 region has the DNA TGTGCCAGCACCAGACCCGGAACAGCTAACTATGGCTACACCTTC.

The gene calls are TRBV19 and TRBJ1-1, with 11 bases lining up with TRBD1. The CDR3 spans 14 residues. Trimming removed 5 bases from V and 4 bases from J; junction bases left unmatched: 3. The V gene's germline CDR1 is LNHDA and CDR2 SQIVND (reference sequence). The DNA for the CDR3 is TGTGCCAGTAGTTTTGGGACAGGGGGCACTGAAGCTTTCTTT. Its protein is CASSFGTGGTEAFF.

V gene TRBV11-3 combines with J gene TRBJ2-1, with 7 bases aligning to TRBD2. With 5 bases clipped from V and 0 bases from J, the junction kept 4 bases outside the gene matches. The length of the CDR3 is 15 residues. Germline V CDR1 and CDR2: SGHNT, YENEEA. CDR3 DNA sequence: TGTGCCAGCAGCAACCGCGGGAGCTCCTACAATGAGCAGTTCTTC. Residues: CASSNRGSSYNEQFF. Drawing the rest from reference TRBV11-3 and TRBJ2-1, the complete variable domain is EAGVVQSPRYKIIEKKQPVAFWCNPISGHNTLYWYLQNLGQGPELLIRYENEEAVDDSQLPKDRFSAERLKGVDSTLKIQPAELGDSAVYLCASSNRGSSYNEQFFGPGTRLTVL.

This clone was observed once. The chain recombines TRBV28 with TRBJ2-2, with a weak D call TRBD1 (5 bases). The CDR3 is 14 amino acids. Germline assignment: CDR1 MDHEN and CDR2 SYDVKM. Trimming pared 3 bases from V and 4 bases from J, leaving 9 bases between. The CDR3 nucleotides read TGTGCCAGCAGTTTTCAGGGCTTCACCGGGGAGCTGTTTTTT. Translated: CASSFQGFTGELFF. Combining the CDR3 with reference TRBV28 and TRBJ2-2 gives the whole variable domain DVKVTQSSRYLVKRTGEKVFLECVQDMDHENMFWYRQDPGLGLRLIYFSYDVKMKEKGDIPEGYSVSREKKERFSLILESASTNQTSMYLCASSFQGFTGELFFGEGSRLTVL.

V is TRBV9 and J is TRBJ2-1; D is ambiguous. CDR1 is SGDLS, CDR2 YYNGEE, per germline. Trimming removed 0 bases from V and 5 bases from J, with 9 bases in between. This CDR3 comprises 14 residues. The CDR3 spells CASSVGSLNNEQFF. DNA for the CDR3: TGTGCCAGCAGCGTAGGGAGTCTGAACAATGAGCAGTTCTTC.

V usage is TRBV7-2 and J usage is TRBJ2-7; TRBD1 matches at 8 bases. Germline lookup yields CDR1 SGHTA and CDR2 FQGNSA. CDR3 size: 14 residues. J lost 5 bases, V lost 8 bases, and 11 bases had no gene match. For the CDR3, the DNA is TGTGCCAGCCGACGCCCGGACAGGGTTGACGAGCAGTACTTC. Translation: CASRRPDRVDEQYF.

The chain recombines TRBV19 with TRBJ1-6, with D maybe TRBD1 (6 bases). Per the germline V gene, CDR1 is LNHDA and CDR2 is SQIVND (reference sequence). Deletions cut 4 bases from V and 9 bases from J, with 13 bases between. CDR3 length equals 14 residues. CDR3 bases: TGTGCCAGTAGTACGGACAGAGGGGCTTCACCCCTCCACTTT. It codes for CASSTDRGASPLHF.

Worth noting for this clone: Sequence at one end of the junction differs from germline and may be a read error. The CDR3 loop is CASSLDRPQGRVF. CDR3 coding DNA: TGTGCCAGCAGCTTAGATCGTCCTCAGGGTAGGGTTTTT. The J gene is TRBJ1-3, the V gene TRBV11-2; D possibly corresponds to TRBD1 (5 bases). The CDR3 runs 13 residues. Germline lookup yields CDR1 SGHAT and CDR2 FQNNGV.

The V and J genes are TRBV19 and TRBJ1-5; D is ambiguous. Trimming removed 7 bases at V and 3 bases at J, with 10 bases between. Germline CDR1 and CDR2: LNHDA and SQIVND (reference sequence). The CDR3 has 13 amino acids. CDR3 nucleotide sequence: TGTGCCAGTACACCTTACTCCAATCAGCCCCAGCATTTT. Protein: CASTPYSNQPQHF. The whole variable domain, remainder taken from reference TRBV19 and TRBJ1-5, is DGGITQSPKYLFRKEGQNVTLSCEQNLNHDAMYWYRQDPGQGLRLIYYSQIVNDFQKGDIAEGYSVSREKKESFPLTVTSAQKNPTAFYLCASTPYSNQPQHFGDGTRLSIL.

The CDR3 region has the DNA TGCAGCGTTGAACACTACAGGGCTTCCGGGTACAATGAGCAGTTCTTC. Amino acid sequence: CSVEHYRASGYNEQFF. The J gene is TRBJ2-1, the V gene TRBV29-1; TRBD1 is a possible D gene (6 bases). The CDR3 consists of 16 residues. V shed 2 bases and J shed 4 bases, with 18 bases lying between them. Germline V gene data show CDR1 as SQVTM and CDR2 as ANQGSEA.

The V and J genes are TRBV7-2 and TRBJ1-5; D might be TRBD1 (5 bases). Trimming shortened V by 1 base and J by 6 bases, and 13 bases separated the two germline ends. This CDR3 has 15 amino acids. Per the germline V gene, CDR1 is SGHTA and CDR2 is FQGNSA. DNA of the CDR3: TGTGCCAGCAGCTTAGGCCAGGGTTACGCTCAGCCCCAGCATTTT. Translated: CASSLGQGYAQPQHF. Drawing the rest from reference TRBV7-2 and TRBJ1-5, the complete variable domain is GAGVSQSPSNKVTEKGKDVELRCDPISGHTALYWYRQSLGQGLEFLIYFQGNSAPDKSGLPSDRFSAERTGGSVSTLTIQRTQQEDSAVYLCASSLGQGYAQPQHFGDGTRLSIL.

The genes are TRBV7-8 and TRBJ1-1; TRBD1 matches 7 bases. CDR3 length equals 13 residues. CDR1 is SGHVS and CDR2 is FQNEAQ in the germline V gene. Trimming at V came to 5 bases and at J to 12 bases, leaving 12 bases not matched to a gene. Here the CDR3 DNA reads TGTGCCAGCAGCCGCCCCACAGGGGATACTTCTTTCTTT. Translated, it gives CASSRPTGDTSFF.